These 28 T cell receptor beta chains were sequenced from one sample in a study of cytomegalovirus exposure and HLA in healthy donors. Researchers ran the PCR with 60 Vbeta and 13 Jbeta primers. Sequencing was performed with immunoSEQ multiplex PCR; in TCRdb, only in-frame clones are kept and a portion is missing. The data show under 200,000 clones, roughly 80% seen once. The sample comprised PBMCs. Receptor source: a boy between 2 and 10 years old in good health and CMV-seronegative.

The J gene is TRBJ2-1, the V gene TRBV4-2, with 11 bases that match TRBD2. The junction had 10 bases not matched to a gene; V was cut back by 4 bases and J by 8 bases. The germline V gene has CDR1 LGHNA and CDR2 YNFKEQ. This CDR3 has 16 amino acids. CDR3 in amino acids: CASSPIAGGAQDEQFF. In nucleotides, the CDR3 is TGTGCCAGCAGCCCAATAGCGGGAGGGGCTCAGGATGAGCAGTTCTTC.

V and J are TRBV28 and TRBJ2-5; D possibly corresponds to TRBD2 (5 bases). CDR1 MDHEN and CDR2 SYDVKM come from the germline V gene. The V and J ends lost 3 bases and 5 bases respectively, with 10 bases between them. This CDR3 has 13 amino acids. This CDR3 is CASSFRGVETQYF. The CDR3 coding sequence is TGTGCCAGCAGTTTTCGGGGAGTGGAGACCCAGTACTTC.

The CDR3 spells CASSSDRDGYTF. The DNA for the CDR3 is TGCGCCAGCAGCTCCGACAGAGATGGCTACACCTTC. This chain joins TRBV5-1 and TRBJ1-2; tentatively, D is TRBD1 (5 bases). This CDR3 spans 12 amino acids. The germline V and J ends were trimmed by 3 bases and 6 bases, with 9 bases remaining between them. Germline V gives CDR1 SGHRS, CDR2 YFSETQ.

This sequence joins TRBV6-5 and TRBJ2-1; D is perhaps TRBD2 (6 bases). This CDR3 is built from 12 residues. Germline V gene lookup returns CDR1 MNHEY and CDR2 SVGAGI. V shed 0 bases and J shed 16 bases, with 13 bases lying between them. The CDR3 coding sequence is TGTGCCAGCAGTTACTCCGGGACTGAGCGCTTCTTC. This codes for CASSYSGTERFF.

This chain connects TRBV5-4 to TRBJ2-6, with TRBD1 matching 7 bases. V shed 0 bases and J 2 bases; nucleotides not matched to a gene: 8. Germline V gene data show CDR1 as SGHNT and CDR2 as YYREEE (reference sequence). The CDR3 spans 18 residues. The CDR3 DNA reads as TGTGCCAGCAGCTTGGGACAGGGTCGTTTACCTGGGGCCAACGTCCTGACTTTC. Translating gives CASSLGQGRLPGANVLTF. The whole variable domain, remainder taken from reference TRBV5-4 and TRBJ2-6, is ETGVTQSPTHLIKTRGQQVTLRCSSQSGHNTVSWYQQALGQGPQFIFQYYREEENGRGNFPPRFSGLQFPNYSSELNVNALELDDSALYLCASSLGQGRLPGANVLTFGAGSRLTVL.

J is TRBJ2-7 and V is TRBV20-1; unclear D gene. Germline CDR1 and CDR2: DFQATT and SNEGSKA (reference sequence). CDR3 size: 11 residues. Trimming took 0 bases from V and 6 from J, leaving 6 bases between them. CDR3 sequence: CSARDSREQYF. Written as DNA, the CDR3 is TGCAGTGCTAGAGATTCCCGCGAGCAGTACTTC.

The CDR3 sequence is CASSGDRGRGGYTF. The CDR3 DNA reads TGTGCCAGCAGTGGGGACAGGGGGCGCGGTGGCTACACCTTC. The J gene is TRBJ1-2, the V gene TRBV2, with 12 positions matching TRBD1. V lost 4 bases and J lost 7; bases outside the gene matches: 4. Germline CDR1 and CDR2: SNHLY and FYNNEI. CDR3 size: 14 residues.

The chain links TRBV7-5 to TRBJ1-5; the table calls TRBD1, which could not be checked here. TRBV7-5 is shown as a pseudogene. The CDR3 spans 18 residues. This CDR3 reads CARSWNGQGPGSNQPQHF. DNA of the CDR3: TGTGCCAGAAGCTGGAATGGACAGGGGCCCGGTAGCAATCAGCCCCAGCATTTT.

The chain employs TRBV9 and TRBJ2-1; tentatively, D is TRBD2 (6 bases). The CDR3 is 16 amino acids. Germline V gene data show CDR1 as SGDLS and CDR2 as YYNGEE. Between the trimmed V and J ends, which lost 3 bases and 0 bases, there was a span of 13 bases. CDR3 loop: CASSGVAGSSYNEQFF. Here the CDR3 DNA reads TGTGCCAGCAGCGGAGTGGCGGGGAGCTCCTACAATGAGCAGTTCTTC.

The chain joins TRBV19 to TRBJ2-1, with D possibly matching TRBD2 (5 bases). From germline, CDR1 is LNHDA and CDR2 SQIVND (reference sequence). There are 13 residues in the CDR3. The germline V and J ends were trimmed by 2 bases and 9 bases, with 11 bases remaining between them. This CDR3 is CASSISPGSEQFF. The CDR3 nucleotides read TGTGCCAGTAGTATATCCCCGGGAAGTGAGCAGTTCTTC.

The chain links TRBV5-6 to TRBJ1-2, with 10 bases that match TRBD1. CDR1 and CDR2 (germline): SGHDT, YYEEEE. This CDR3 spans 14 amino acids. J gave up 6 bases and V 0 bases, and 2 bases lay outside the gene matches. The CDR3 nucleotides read TGTGCCAGCAGCTTGGCCGACAGGGGGCATGGCTACACCTTC. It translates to CASSLADRGHGYTF.

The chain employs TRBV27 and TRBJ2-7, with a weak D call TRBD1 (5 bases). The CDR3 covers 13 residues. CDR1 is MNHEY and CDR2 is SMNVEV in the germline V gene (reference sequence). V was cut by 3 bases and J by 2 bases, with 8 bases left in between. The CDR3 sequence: CASSLTEAYEQYF. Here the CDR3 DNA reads TGTGCCAGCAGTTTGACAGAGGCCTACGAGCAGTACTTC.

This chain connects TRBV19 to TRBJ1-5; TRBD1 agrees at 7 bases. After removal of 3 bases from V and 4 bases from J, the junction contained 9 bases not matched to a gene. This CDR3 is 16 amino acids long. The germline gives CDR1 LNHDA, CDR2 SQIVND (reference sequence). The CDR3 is CASSILGGQRNQPQHF. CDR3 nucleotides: TGTGCCAGTAGTATCCTCGGGGGACAGAGGAATCAGCCCCAGCATTTT.

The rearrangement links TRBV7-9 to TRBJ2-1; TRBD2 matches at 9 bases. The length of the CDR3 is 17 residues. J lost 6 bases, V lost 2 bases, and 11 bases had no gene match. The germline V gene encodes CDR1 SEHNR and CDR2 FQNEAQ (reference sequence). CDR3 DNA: TGTGCCAGCAGCTTAAGAAGGACTAGCGAAACAGCCAATGAGCAGTTCTTC. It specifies CASSLRRTSETANEQFF.

The CDR3 DNA follows: TGTGCCATCAGCCTGGACAGGGGGCTTCTTTCGGATGGCTACACCTTC. This sequence encodes CAISLDRGLLSDGYTF. The rearrangement uses TRBV10-3 and TRBJ1-2, with 11 bases identical to TRBD1. CDR1 and CDR2 (germline): ENHRY, SYGVKD. CDR3 length: 16 residues. The trim removed 6 bases at V and 6 bases at J, leaving 12 bases unmatched.

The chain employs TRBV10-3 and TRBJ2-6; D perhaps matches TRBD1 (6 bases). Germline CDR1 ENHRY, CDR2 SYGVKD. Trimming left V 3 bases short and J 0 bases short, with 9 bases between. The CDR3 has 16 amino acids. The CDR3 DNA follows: TGTGCCATCAGTGACCAGGGGATCTCTGGGGCCAACGTCCTGACTTTC. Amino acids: CAISDQGISGANVLTF.

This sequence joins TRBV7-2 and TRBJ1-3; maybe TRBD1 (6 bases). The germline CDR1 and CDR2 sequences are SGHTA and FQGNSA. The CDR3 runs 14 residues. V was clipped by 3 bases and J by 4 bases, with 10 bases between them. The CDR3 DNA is TGTGCCAGCAGCTTGGGGGCGCCCGGAAACACCATATATTTT. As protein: CASSLGAPGNTIYF.

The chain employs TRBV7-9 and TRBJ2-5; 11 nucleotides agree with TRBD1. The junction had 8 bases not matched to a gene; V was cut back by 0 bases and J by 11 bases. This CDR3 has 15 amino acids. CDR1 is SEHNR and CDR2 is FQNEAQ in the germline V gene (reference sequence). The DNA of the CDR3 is TGTGCCAGCAGCTTAGCGGGGGGACAGGGGGGAGAGCAGTACTTC. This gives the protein CASSLAGGQGGEQYF.

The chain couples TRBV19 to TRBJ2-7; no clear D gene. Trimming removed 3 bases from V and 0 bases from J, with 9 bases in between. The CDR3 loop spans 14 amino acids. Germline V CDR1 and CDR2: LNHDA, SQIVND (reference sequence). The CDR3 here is CASSIRVFSYEQYF. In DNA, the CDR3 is TGTGCCAGTAGTATTAGAGTTTTCTCCTACGAGCAGTACTTC.

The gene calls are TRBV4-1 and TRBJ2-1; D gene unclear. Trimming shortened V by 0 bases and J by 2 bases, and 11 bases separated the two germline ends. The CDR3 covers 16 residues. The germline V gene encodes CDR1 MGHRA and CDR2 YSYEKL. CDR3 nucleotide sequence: TGCGCCAGCAGCCAAGATAGAACTCCGCCCTACAATGAGCAGTTCTTC. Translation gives CASSQDRTPPYNEQFF.

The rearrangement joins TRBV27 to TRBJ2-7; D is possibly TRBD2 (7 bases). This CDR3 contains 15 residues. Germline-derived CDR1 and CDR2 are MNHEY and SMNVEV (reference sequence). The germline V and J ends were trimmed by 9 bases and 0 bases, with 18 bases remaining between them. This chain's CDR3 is CARGGVGQVSYEQYF. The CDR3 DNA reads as TGTGCCAGAGGGGGGGTCGGACAAGTCTCCTACGAGCAGTACTTC.

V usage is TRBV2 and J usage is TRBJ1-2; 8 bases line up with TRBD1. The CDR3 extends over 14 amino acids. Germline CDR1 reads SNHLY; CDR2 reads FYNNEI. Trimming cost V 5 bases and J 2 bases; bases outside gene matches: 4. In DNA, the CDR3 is TGTGCCAGCAGTCGGCAGGGGGCGAACTATGGCTACACCTTC. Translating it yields CASSRQGANYGYTF.

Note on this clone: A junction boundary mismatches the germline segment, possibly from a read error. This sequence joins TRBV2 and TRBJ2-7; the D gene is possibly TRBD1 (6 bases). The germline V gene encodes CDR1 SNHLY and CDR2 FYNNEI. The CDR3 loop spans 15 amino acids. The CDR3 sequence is CGSKGHPLSLHEQYF. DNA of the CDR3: TGTGGCAGCAAGGGACATCCCCTTTCCTTGCACGAGCAGTACTTC. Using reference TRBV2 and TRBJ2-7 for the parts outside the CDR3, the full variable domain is EPEVTQTPSHQVTQMGQEVILRCVPISNHLYFYWYRQILGQKVEFLVSFYNNEISEKSEIFDDQFSVERPDGSNFTLKIRSTKLEDSAMYFCGSKGHPLSLHEQYFGPGTRLTVT.

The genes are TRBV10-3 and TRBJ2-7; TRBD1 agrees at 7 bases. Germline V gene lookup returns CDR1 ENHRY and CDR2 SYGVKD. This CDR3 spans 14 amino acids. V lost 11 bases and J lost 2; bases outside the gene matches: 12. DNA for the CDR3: TGTGCCTCAGAGACAGGGATCAACGCCTACGAGCAGTACTTC. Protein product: CASETGINAYEQYF.

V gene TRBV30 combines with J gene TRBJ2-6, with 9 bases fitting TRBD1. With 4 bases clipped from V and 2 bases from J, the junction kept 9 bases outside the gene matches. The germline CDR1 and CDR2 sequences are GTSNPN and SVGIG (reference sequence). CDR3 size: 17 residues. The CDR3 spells CAWTKLTGGTGANVLTF. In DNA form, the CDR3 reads TGTGCCTGGACCAAACTTACAGGGGGCACTGGGGCCAACGTCCTGACTTTC.

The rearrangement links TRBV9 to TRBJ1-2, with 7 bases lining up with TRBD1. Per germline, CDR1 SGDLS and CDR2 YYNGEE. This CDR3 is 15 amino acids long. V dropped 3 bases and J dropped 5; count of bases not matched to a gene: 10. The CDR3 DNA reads TGTGCCAGCAGCGCGACGGGACAGAATCCTTATGGCTACACCTTC. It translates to CASSATGQNPYGYTF.

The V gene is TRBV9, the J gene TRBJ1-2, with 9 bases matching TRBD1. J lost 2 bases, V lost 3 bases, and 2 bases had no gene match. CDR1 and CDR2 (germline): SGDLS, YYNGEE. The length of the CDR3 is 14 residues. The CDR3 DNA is TGTGCCAGCAGCGAAGGGACAGGGAACTATGGCTACACCTTC. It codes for CASSEGTGNYGYTF.

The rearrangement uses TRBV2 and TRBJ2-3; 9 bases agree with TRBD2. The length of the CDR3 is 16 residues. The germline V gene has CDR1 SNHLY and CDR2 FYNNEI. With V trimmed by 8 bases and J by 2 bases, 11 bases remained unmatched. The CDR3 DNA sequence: TGTGCCAGCGCGGGAGGGCCGGGTTCGTACACAGATACGCAGTATTTT. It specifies CASAGGPGSYTDTQYF. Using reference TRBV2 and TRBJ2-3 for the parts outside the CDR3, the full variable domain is EPEVTQTPSHQVTQMGQEVILRCVPISNHLYFYWYRQILGQKVEFLVSFYNNEISEKSEIFDDQFSVERPDGSNFTLKIRSTKLEDSAMYFCASAGGPGSYTDTQYFGPGTRLTVL.